These 20 T cell receptor beta chains originate from one sample sequenced in a study of monozygotic twins with inflammatory bowel disease. TCRdb re-called the 5' RACE reads and catalogs CDR3 proteins one per entry, DNA excluded. This sample's table reports some 300,000 distinct CDR3 sequences. The sequencing input was blood. These receptors were taken from a human donor with ulcerative colitis or Crohn's disease, or a healthy co-twin of an affected twin (not recorded which).

The V and J genes are TRBV5-5 and TRBJ2-5. Germline V CDR1 and CDR2: SGHKS, YYEKEE (reference sequence). CDR3 length: 14 amino acids. CDR3 region: CASSLLQIQETQYF.

The V call is TRBV27, the J call TRBJ2-7; with no DNA, the TCRdb D assignment of TRBD1 cannot be verified. The germline V gene encodes CDR1 MNHEY and CDR2 SMNVEV (reference sequence). CDR3 length: 14 amino acids. The CDR3 protein is CASSSRGSSSEQYF.

The genes are TRBV24-1 and TRBJ2-5; the D call from TCRdb, TRBD1, cannot be confirmed without DNA. This CDR3 region has 15 residues. CDR1 is KGHDR, CDR2 SFDVKD, per germline. This CDR3 reads CATSDTGTGQETQYF.

The rearrangement links TRBV7-2 to TRBJ1-5. The CDR3 has 17 residues. Germline-derived CDR1 and CDR2 are SGHTA and FQGNSA. CDR3 protein: CASSLIGGGSGNQPQHF.

This CDR3 is CASSFGRGGQGAYGYTF. The chain couples TRBV7-9 to TRBJ1-2; absent DNA, TCRdb's TRBD1 call cannot be checked. The CDR3 is 17 amino acids. In germline, CDR1 is SEHNR, CDR2 FQNEAQ (reference sequence).

The rearrangement links TRBV2 to TRBJ1-5. Germline-derived CDR1 and CDR2 are SNHLY and FYNNEI. The CDR3 totals 15 residues. The CDR3 sequence is CASSENWEGGQPQHF.

V usage is TRBV13 and J usage is TRBJ2-3. The CDR3 is made up of 15 amino acids. Per germline, CDR1 PRHDT and CDR2 FYEKMQ (reference sequence). CDR3 in amino acids: CASSLLAASTDTQYF.

The chain couples TRBV11-2 to TRBJ2-5; the TCRdb D gene call, TRBD2, has no DNA to confirm it. The CDR3 runs 13 residues. The germline V gene has CDR1 SGHAT and CDR2 FQNNGV. The CDR3 reads CASSFLVGETQYF.

J is TRBJ1-6 and V is TRBV6-1; the D call of TRBD1 rests on TCRdb alone, since no DNA is present to check it. Germline V lookup: CDR1 MNHNS, CDR2 SASEGT. The CDR3 is 16 amino acids. The chain's CDR3 is CASSRSQGNYNSPLHF.

The rearrangement joins TRBV18 to TRBJ2-1; TCRdb's D call, TRBD1, is unchecked because there is no DNA. Per the germline V gene, CDR1 is KGHSH and CDR2 is LQKENI. CDR3 length equals 16 residues. CDR3 loop: CASSPPKGVAYNEQFF.

The V and J genes are TRBV6-2 or TRBV6-3 and TRBJ1-5. The CDR3 is 14 amino acids. Germline lookup yields CDR1 MNHEY and CDR2 SVGEGT. The chain's CDR3 is CASSFQGLDQPQHF.

The chain employs TRBV19 and TRBJ2-4; TCRdb selects TRBD1, and the lack of DNA leaves this call unchecked. Germline V gives CDR1 LNHDA, CDR2 SQIVND (reference sequence). The CDR3 covers 13 residues. The CDR3 reads CASSVQGKGIQYF.

The rearrangement uses TRBV12-3 or TRBV12-4 and TRBJ2-3; TCRdb's D gene call, TRBD1, goes unchecked for lack of DNA. This CDR3 is 17 amino acids long. The CDR3 protein is CASNYRGAATSTDTQYF.

CDR3 sequence: CASTRDSSYEQYF. The rearrangement joins TRBV6-5 to TRBJ2-7; TCRdb indicates TRBD1, and absent DNA this call remains unverified. CDR3 length: 13 residues. Per the germline V gene, CDR1 is MNHEY and CDR2 is SVGAGI.

The chain has TRBV4-2 and TRBJ2-7; TCRdb gives TRBD2 as the D gene, but with no DNA this cannot be confirmed. This CDR3 spans 14 amino acids. Germline CDR1 LGHNA, CDR2 YNFKEQ. CDR3 loop: CASSTPSGRNEQYF.

This rearrangement joins TRBV6-1 to TRBJ2-7; the D call of TRBD1 rests on TCRdb alone, since no DNA is present to check it. This CDR3 is built from 13 residues. Looked up from germline, CDR1 is MNHNS and CDR2 is SASEGT. The CDR3 spells CAIQTGFRYEQYF.

V gene TRBV5-8 combines with J gene TRBJ2-3. Germline lookup yields CDR1 SGHTS and CDR2 YDEGEE. CDR3 length: 15 amino acids. The CDR3 here is CASSLGRPTTDTQYF.

The chain uses TRBV20-1 and TRBJ1-2; TCRdb names TRBD1, which stays unverified in the absence of DNA. This CDR3 contains 14 residues. Germline V gene lookup returns CDR1 DFQATT and CDR2 SNEGSKA (reference sequence). CDR3 in amino acids: CSASDRFFEDGYTF.

The V call is TRBV28, the J call TRBJ1-1; no DNA is available, so the TRBD1 call from TCRdb remains unchecked. Germline-derived CDR1 and CDR2 are MDHEN and SYDVKM. This CDR3 contains 16 residues. This CDR3 is CASSPHDRDRGDSAFF. Full variable domain (remainder filled in from reference TRBV28 and TRBJ1-1): DVKVTQSSRYLVKRTGEKVFLECVQDMDHENMFWYRQDPGLGLRLIYFSYDVKMKEKGDIPEGYSVSREKKERFSLILESASTNQTSMYLCASSPHDRDRGDSAFFGQGTRLTVV.

V and J are TRBV20-1 and TRBJ1-4; TCRdb lists TRBD1, though no DNA is available to test this call. Germline V gene lookup returns CDR1 DFQATT and CDR2 SNEGSKA (reference sequence). The CDR3 runs 14 residues. CDR3 sequence: CSAKPGTGREKLFF.